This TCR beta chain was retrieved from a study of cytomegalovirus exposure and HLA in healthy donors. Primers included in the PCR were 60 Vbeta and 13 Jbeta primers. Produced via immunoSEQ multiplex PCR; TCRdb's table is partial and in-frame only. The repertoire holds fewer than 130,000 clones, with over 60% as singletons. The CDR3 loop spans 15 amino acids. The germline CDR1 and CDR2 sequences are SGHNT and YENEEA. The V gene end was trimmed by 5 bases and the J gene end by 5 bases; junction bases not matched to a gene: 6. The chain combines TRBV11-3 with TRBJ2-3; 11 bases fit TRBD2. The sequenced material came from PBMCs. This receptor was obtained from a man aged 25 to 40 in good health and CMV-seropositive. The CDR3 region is CASSSSGGALDTQYF. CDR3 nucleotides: TGTGCCAGCAGCAGTAGCGGGGGGGCCCTAGATACGCAGTATTTT.